The T cell receptor (beta chain) under discussion was sequenced for a study of neoadjuvant anti-PD-1 for oral cavity cancer (dated by TCRdb to the early 2020s). Describing the broader study: Before curative-intent surgical resection, most patients were given three to four biweekly doses of nivolumab at 3 mg/kg. The parent correlative cohort had 12 patients and a response rate of about 31%. Patients without progression received a fourth nivolumab dose around day 43 and underwent definitive surgical resection on days 50-56. Responders were defined as patients with complete response, partial response or stable disease by RECIST 1.1; non-responders were defined as patients with progression.

The research as a whole found: Only three patients per response group were included in the TCR analyses, and larger cohorts for validation were called for by the authors. A higher pretreatment blood Treg/Th17 ratio correlated with both higher pretreatment blood TCRbeta clonality and lower post-treatment tumor TCRbeta clonality. Within PBMCs, T cell clonality (Gini index) was significantly higher in non-responders than responders after neoadjuvant nivolumab.

As concerns this clone: Its target antigen remains unknown. Base qualities were left out, and no much larger clone turns up one base away.

V sheds 2 bases and J sheds 4 bases, leaving 7 bases between their ends. For CDR1 and CDR2, the germline V gene lists SGHDT and YYEEEE. The CDR3 starts with the cysteine, ends with the phenylalanine, and has 12 residues. The read is trimmed to its CDR3 DNA, 36 bases read in frame from base 1. PBMC libraries used mostly roughly 500 ng of input genomic DNA for deep sequencing, with six replicates per sample. TCRbeta libraries were prepared with the immunoSEQ hsTCRbeta kit according to the manufacturer's instructions. The completed libraries were mixed into a single pool at 3 nM, then sequenced with an Illumina NovaSeq 6000 S4 flow cell. Per the original workflow: The immunoSEQ Analyzer handled quality control and preprocessing of the raw data. The analysis was limited to productive rearrangements, and each clonotype was defined by a unique CDR3 amino acid sequence. Repertoire clonality was estimated as the Gini-Simpson index, which was computed with the R package tcR. Student's t test was used to compare Gini indices, and Pearson correlation was used to assess associations with tumor size change. TCRdb carries this immuneACCESS record with in-frame sequences only. Its versions omit some clonotypes, under half of them owing to an unresolved V gene in the studies checked, with the rest unexplained. V and J calls and clone size are copied from that table; D and trimming were computed from the DNA. The sample table records over 65,000 clones; 85% to 90% of these occur just once. The top ten clonotypes cover more than 2.5% of the sample.

According to the study, the label for this sample's time point signals: after neoadjuvant nivolumab, at surgical resection. None of the patients had received prior systemic or radiation treatment, and all were newly diagnosed with stage II-IVA oral cavity squamous cell carcinoma. Everyone in the cohort had locally advanced, HPV-negative oral cavity squamous cell carcinoma. No culture maintenance or expansion was done, as the peripheral blood mononuclear cells went straight to analysis. The samples were obtained from a longitudinal correlative study of a single-arm phase II trial testing neoadjuvant nivolumab in oral cavity squamous cell carcinoma. Genomic DNA-based TCRbeta sequencing was performed on subject-matched pre- and post-treatment PBMCs and tumors from three responders and three non-responders. Peripheral blood mononuclear cells were collected before nivolumab treatment and again after treatment, at the time of surgery. Genomic DNA was isolated from PBMCs using the Maxwell RSC DNA from Cells kit.

This TCR derives from a person between 40 and 85 years old with oral cavity squamous cell carcinoma. The sample consisted of PBMCs, taken after nivolumab (anti-PD-1) treatment. The rearrangement joined TRBV5-6 to TRBJ2-7, with no confident D gene call. This receptor has the CDR3 CASSFGPYEQYF. In nucleotide form, the sequence is TGTGCCAGCAGCTTTGGACCGTACGAGCAGTACTTC.